This is a list of T cell receptor beta chains from one sample in a study of PD-L1 blockade in urothelial cancer. Repertoires were generated with immunoSEQ multiplex PCR, while TCRdb's copy carries only in-frame clones and drops some. Of some 45,000 clones in the sample, around 80% were seen once. Sequencing used PBMCs, obtained around atezolizumab (anti-PD-L1) treatment. These receptors all stem from a man aged 60 to 75 with urothelial cancer. The CDR3 runs from the conserved cysteine through the conserved F or W. A D gene is named only where the DNA matches it firmly. Clone size is given for some rows only: seen once, a few or many times, or a class if the clone is expanded.

TRBJ2-1 | . | TRBV5-4 | TRBD1 | TGTGCCAGCAGCTTATCCGGGACAGGGGGCCTCAATGAGCAGTTCTTC | CASSLSGTGGLNEQFF
TRBJ2-7 | . | TRBV4-2 | . | TGTGCCAGCAGCCAAGTGGTGTACGGGAACGAGCAGTACTTC | CASSQVVYGNEQYF
TRBJ2-7 | . | TRBV7-9 | TRBD1 | TGTGCCAGCAGCTGGGACAGCCGATACGAGCAGTACTTC | CASSWDSRYEQYF
TRBJ2-2 | . | TRBV4-2 | TRBD1 | TGTGCCAGCAGCACCTCCGGGACAGGGAACACCGGGGAGCTGTTTTTT | CASSTSGTGNTGELFF
TRBJ2-2 | . | TRBV7-2 | . | TGTGCCAGCAGCTCGACTACTCTCTTACGGTCCGGGGAGCTGTTTTTT | CASSSTTLLRSGELFF
TRBJ2-1 | . | TRBV5-6 | TRBD2 | TGTGCCAGCAGCCCCATGGGGACTAGCGGGACGAATGAGCAGTTCTTC | CASSPMGTSGTNEQFF
TRBJ1-4 | . | TRBV4-2 | TRBD1 | TGTGCCAGCAGCCAGACGACAGGGGGCCCCCATGAAAAACTGTTTTTT | CASSQTTGGPHEKLFF
TRBJ1-5 | . | TRBV6-6 | TRBD1 | TGTGCCAGCAGTCCACACCTGACAGGGAGAGATCAGCCCCAGCATTTT | CASSPHLTGRDQPQHF
TRBJ1-2 | . | TRBV19 | . | TGTGCCAGTAGTAGACTCGGACAGTTCGACTATGGCTACACCTTC | CASSRLGQFDYGYTF
TRBJ1-1 | . | TRBV7-9 | . | TGTGCTCACAGGGACATGAACACTGAAGCTTTCTTT | CAHRDMNTEAFF
TRBJ1-1 | few | TRBV7-9 | . | TGTGCCAGCAGCCCGGGACTCAGGAACACTGAAGCTTTCTTT | CASSPGLRNTEAFF
TRBJ2-2 | few | TRBV25-1 | TRBD2 | TGTGCCAGCACCGGGACTAGGCGGACCGGGGAGCTGTTTTTT | CASTGTRRTGELFF
TRBJ1-2 | . | TRBV6-5 | . | TGTGCCAGCAGTTTTTCCGGGGGAACCTCTAACTATGGCTACACCTTC | CASSFSGGTSNYGYTF
TRBJ1-3 | . | TRBV19 | TRBD1 | TGTGCCAGTAATTCAGGGGGGCCCTCTGGAAACACCATATATTTT | CASNSGGPSGNTIYF
TRBJ1-5 | . | TRBV28 | . | TGTGCCAGCAGTCTCCCTCCTCAGCCCCAGCATTTT | CASSLPPQPQHF
TRBJ2-5 | . | TRBV7-2 | . | TGTGCCAGCAGCTCCCAGTTGGGCCTAAGGGAGACCCAGTACTTC | CASSSQLGLRETQYF
TRBJ1-4 | . | TRBV11-2 | TRBD1 | TGTGCCAGCAGCCCCCAGACAGGGTATAAAAATGAAAAACTGTTTTTT | CASSPQTGYKNEKLFF
TRBJ1-5 | . | TRBV6-1 | . | TGTGCCAGCAGTACGAGAGGAAATCAGCCCCAGCATTTT | CASSTRGNQPQHF
TRBJ2-1 | . | TRBV9 | . | TGTGCCAGCAGCGTAGCCGGAGAGGGTGGGTACAATGAGCAGTTCTTC | CASSVAGEGGYNEQFF
TRBJ2-1 | once | TRBV5-1 | TRBD2 | TGCGCCAGCAGCTTGGGGACTAGCCCTTACAATGAGCAGTTCTTC | CASSLGTSPYNEQFF
TRBJ2-3 | . | TRBV12-2 | . | TGTGCAAGTCGCTACCCTCCCGGGAGGATAGGAAATACGCAGTATTTT | CASRYPPGRIGNTQYF
TRBJ1-1 | . | TRBV2 | TRBD1 | TGTGCCAGCAGGGACAGGGGGTACACTGAAGCTTTCTTT | CASRDRGYTEAFF
TRBJ2-3 | . | TRBV14 | . | TGTGCCAGCAGCCAACTAGCTAGCACAGATACGCAGTATTTT | CASSQLASTDTQYF
TRBJ2-7 | . | TRBV30 | TRBD2 | TGTGCCTGGAGAACACCTAGCGGGAGGTCCGACGAGCAGTACTTC | CAWRTPSGRSDEQYF
TRBJ2-7 | . | TRBV19 | . | TGTGCCAGTAGTATAACCCCGCGGGCGCACGAGCAGTACTTC | CASSITPRAHEQYF
TRBJ1-2 | . | TRBV30 | . | TGTGCCTGGAGTGTAACGAGACAGCCGGCCTACACCTTC | CAWSVTRQPAYTF
TRBJ1-1 | . | TRBV10-1 | . | TGCGCCAGCAGTAAGAAACAGGGTCTGGCTGAAGCTTTCTTT | CASSKKQGLAEAFF
TRBJ2-7 | few | TRBV6-1 | TRBD2 | TGTGCCAGCACCACAGCGGGAGAGTGGGGATTC | CASTTAGEWGF
TRBJ2-1 | . | TRBV19 | . | TGTGCCAGTAGTGCTCCACGGACTATTTACAATGAGCAGTTCTTC | CASSAPRTIYNEQFF
TRBJ2-5 | . | TRBV7-2 | . | TGTGCCAGCAGCTTAGTGGCGGGGGCTGGGGAGACCCAGTACTTC | CASSLVAGAGETQYF
TRBJ1-5 | . | TRBV5-8 | . | TGTGCCAGCAGCCCTGGGTCGCGGGGGAATCAGCCCCAGCATTTT | CASSPGSRGNQPQHF
TRBJ2-3 | once | TRBV29-1 | . | TGCAGCGTTGAAGCCGGGGGATTT | CSVEAGGF
TRBJ1-5 | . | TRBV27 | TRBD1 | TGTGCCAGCAACCAGGACAGGGGGAATCAGCCCCAGCATTTT | CASNQDRGNQPQHF
TRBJ2-7 | . | TRBV15 | TRBD2 | TGTGCCACCAGCAGAGATCTAGAAAGCGGGGCCTCCTACGAGCAGTACTTC | CATSRDLESGASYEQYF
TRBJ2-2 | . | TRBV28 | . | TGTGCCAGCAGTGCGGCGGCCGGGGAGCTGTTTTTT | CASSAAAGELFF
TRBJ2-3 | once | TRBV6-1 | . | TGTGCCAGCAGTGATCTTACAGATACGCAGTATTTT | CASSDLTDTQYF
TRBJ2-3 | . | TRBV5-6 | TRBD2 | TGTGCCAGCAGTTCCGGGACTAGTATTTTAGATACGCAGTATTTT | CASSSGTSILDTQYF
TRBJ1-2 | . | TRBV19 | TRBD1 | TGTGCCAGTAGTACCCCCGGGACAGGGGGCGATGGCTACACCTTC | CASSTPGTGGDGYTF
TRBJ1-2 | . | TRBV4-1 | . | TGCGCCAGCAGCCAAGTGGGCGGACAGACTAACTATGGCTACACCTTC | CASSQVGGQTNYGYTF
TRBJ2-7 | . | TRBV9 | . | TGTGCCAGCAATGGGCCCCACGAGCAGTACTTC | CASNGPHEQYF
TRBJ2-2 | . | TRBV5-1 | TRBD2 | TGCGCCAGCAGAAGGAGCGGGACTAACACCGGGGAGCTGTTTTTT | CASRRSGTNTGELFF
TRBJ2-1 | once | TRBV11-2 | . | TGTGCCAGCAGCTTAATTTCCAGAATGGGGGGATTCGGCTACAATGAGCAGTTCTTC | CASSLISRMGGFGYNEQFF
TRBJ2-2 | . | TRBV7-1 | . | TGTGCCAGCAGCGAAACAAGCCGACAGGGAGGCCCCGGGGAGCTGTTTTTT | CASSETSRQGGPGELFF
TRBJ1-2 | . | TRBV19 | TRBD1 | TGTGCCAGTACCCGGACAGGGGGCGCCTCTGGCTACACCTTC | CASTRTGGASGYTF
TRBJ2-1 | . | TRBV21-1 | . | TGTGCCAGCAGCAAAGTAATTCCTAGCGGGGGAGTTACCTTCTACAATGAGCAGTTCTTC | CASSKVIPSGGVTFYNEQFF
TRBJ1-3 | . | TRBV14 | TRBD1 | TGTGCCAGCAGCCACAGACAGGGTGTCAGTGGAAACACCATATATTTT | CASSHRQGVSGNTIYF
TRBJ2-4 | few | TRBV5-1 | . | TGCGCCAGCAGCCAACAGGGGGGGCTATCTCAGGGAAACATTCAGTACTTC | CASSQQGGLSQGNIQYF
TRBJ2-5 | . | TRBV5-1 | TRBD1 | TGCGCCAGCAGTCGGGCGGACAGGGGGCAAGAGACCCAGTACTTC | CASSRADRGQETQYF
TRBJ2-1 | once | TRBV12-5 | TRBD2 | TGTGCTAGTGGTTTGTGGGGGGGCAATGAGCAGTTCTTC | CASGLWGGNEQFF
TRBJ1-2 | once | TRBV28 | TRBD1 | TGTGCCAGCAGTTTACAGGCAGGGGGTAACTATGGCTACACCTTC | CASSLQAGGNYGYTF
TRBJ1-5 | few | TRBV10-3 | . | TGTGCCATCAGTGCCGCCGGGAATCAGCCCCAGCATTTT | CAISAAGNQPQHF